The rows below give T cell receptor beta chains drawn from one sample of a study of regulatory T cells in long-lasting Graves disease. TCRdb fed the multiplex PCR reads into MiXCR, producing one record per CDR3 protein. This repertoire shows about 380,000 distinct CDR3 sequences, roughly 15% found once; its top ten account for 22%. The sequencing here drew on peripheral blood mononuclear cells (PBMCs), taken at new diagnosis, from a patient treated with antithyroid drugs. The receptor set was obtained from a female donor with Graves disease. CDR3s include the opening cysteine and the closing phenylalanine or tryptophan. The D gene is left open where the match is weak. Rows give clone size only sometimes, using once, few, many, or a class for an expanded clone.

D: NA
J: TRBJ1-6
V: TRBV7-2
size: few
CDR3: CASSLAGVRASYNSPLHF
DNA: TGTGCCAGCAGCTTAGCCGGAGTGCGGGCCTCTTATAATTCACCCCTCCACTTT

D: NA
J: TRBJ2-3
V: TRBV7-6
size: few
CDR3: CASSLDDSSTDTQYF
DNA: TGTGCCAGCAGCTTAGACGACTCTTCCACAGATACGCAGTATTTT

D: TRBD1
J: TRBJ2-2
V: TRBV2
size: many
CDR3: CASSETGETGELFF
DNA: TGTGCCAGCAGTGAGACAGGGGAGACCGGGGAGCTGTTTTTT

D: TRBD2
J: TRBJ2-1
V: TRBV5-1
size: many
CDR3: CASGPGLARSYNEQFF
DNA: TGCGCCAGCGGACCGGGACTAGCGAGATCCTACAATGAGCAGTTCTTC

D: TRBD2
J: TRBJ2-1
V: TRBV6-1
size: many
CDR3: CASSDGTSGDYNEQFF
DNA: TGTGCCAGCAGTGACGGGACTAGCGGGGATTACAATGAGCAGTTCTTC

D: TRBD1
J: TRBJ1-1
V: TRBV5-1
size: few
CDR3: CASSFLGTGQNTEAFF
DNA: TGCGCCAGCAGCTTTCTCGGGACAGGGCAGAACACTGAAGCTTTCTTT

D: NA
J: TRBJ2-7
V: TRBV12-3/TRBV12-4
size: many
CDR3: CASSQNTHRPSYEQYF
DNA: TGTGCCAGCAGTCAGAACACCCATCGGCCAAGCTACGAGCAGTACTTC

D: NA
J: TRBJ1-1
V: TRBV28
size: many
CDR3: CASSLPGREAFF
DNA: TGTGCCAGCAGTCTCCCCGGGCGTGAAGCTTTCTTT

D: NA
J: TRBJ2-1
V: TRBV11-3
size: many
CDR3: CASSLDSGRNEQFF
DNA: TGTGCCAGCAGCTTAGATTCAGGAAGGAATGAGCAGTTCTTC

D: TRBD1
J: TRBJ2-7
V: TRBV4-1
size: NA
CDR3: CASSQGGDRGRNEQYF
DNA: TGCGCCAGCAGCCAAGGAGGTGACAGGGGGAGAAACGAGCAGTACTTC

D: NA
J: TRBJ1-1
V: TRBV5-5
size: NA
CDR3: CASSLSPGTNTEAFF
DNA: TGTGCCAGCAGCTTGTCCCCAGGGACGAACACTGAAGCTTTCTTT

D: NA
J: TRBJ2-5
V: TRBV2
size: many
CDR3: CASRPRVEETQYF
DNA: TGTGCCAGCAGACCCCGGGTGGAAGAGACCCAGTACTTC

D: TRBD2
J: TRBJ2-1
V: TRBV20-1
size: NA
CDR3: CSAEPIAGNYNEQFF
DNA: TGCAGTGCTGAACCCATAGCGGGGAACTACAATGAGCAGTTCTTC

D: TRBD1
J: TRBJ2-2
V: TRBV12-3/TRBV12-4
size: many
CDR3: CASSRTGDTGELFF
DNA: TGTGCCAGCAGCCGGACAGGGGACACCGGGGAGCTGTTTTTT

D: TRBD2
J: TRBJ2-7
V: TRBV2
size: many
CDR3: CASSQTSGVSYEQYF
DNA: TGTGCCAGCAGTCAGACTAGCGGGGTCTCCTACGAGCAGTACTTC

D: NA
J: TRBJ1-4
V: TRBV2
size: many
CDR3: CASSDPAGLGEKLFF
DNA: TGTGCCAGCAGTGATCCGGCAGGACTCGGGGAAAAACTGTTTTTT

D: NA
J: TRBJ1-1
V: TRBV7-2
size: NA
CDR3: CASSFIRRGGEAFF
DNA: TGTGCCAGCAGCTTCATCCGGAGGGGCGGTGAAGCTTTCTTT

D: NA
J: TRBJ2-3
V: TRBV7-3
size: many
CDR3: CASSLEALGTQYF
DNA: TGTGCCAGCAGCTTAGAGGCCCTAGGTACGCAGTATTTT

D: NA
J: TRBJ2-1
V: TRBV7-2
size: NA
CDR3: CASSVGGGGYNEQFF
DNA: TGTGCCAGCAGCGTCGGGGGCGGGGGATACAATGAGCAGTTCTTC

D: NA
J: TRBJ1-2
V: TRBV28
size: many
CDR3: CASSLPPGNGYTF
DNA: TGTGCCAGCAGTTTACCCCCTGGAAATGGCTACACCTTC

D: TRBD1
J: TRBJ1-1
V: TRBV20-1
size: once
CDR3: CSARRPDRDRARNTEAFF
DNA: TGCAGTGCTAGACGTCCCGATAGGGACAGGGCACGGAACACTGAAGCTTTCTTT

D: NA
J: TRBJ1-4
V: TRBV7-2
size: NA
CDR3: CASSLAAVATNEKLFF
DNA: TGTGCCAGCAGCTTAGCGGCGGTAGCAACTAATGAAAAACTGTTTTTT

D: TRBD2
J: TRBJ2-3
V: TRBV10-3
size: many
CDR3: CAINSGGPGWSDTQYF
DNA: TGTGCCATCAATTCGGGAGGGCCTGGGTGGTCAGATACGCAGTATTTT

D: NA
J: TRBJ2-3
V: TRBV27
size: many
CDR3: CASSLRPADRTDTQYF
DNA: TGTGCCAGCAGTTTACGACCAGCGGATCGCACAGATACGCAGTATTTT

D: NA
J: TRBJ1-1
V: TRBV12-3/TRBV12-4
size: many
CDR3: CASISGGNTEAFF
DNA: TGTGCCAGCATTTCGGGGGGGAACACTGAAGCTTTCTTT

D: NA
J: TRBJ2-3
V: TRBV20-1
size: many
CDR3: CSSLRRATISTDTQYF
DNA: TGCAGTTCCTTGCGGCGGGCAACTATTAGCACAGATACGCAGTATTTT

D: TRBD1
J: TRBJ1-1
V: TRBV27
size: many
CDR3: CASSFTGELNTEAFF
DNA: TGTGCCAGCAGTTTTACAGGGGAATTGAACACTGAAGCTTTCTTT

D: NA
J: TRBJ2-5
V: TRBV5-5
size: many
CDR3: CASLETEVVETQYF
DNA: TGTGCCAGCCTCGAAACAGAAGTGGTGGAGACCCAGTACTTC

D: TRBD1
J: TRBJ2-7
V: TRBV3-1
size: NA
CDR3: CASSLGQELGEQYF
DNA: TGTGCCAGCAGCCTGGGACAGGAACTGGGCGAGCAGTACTTC

D: NA
J: TRBJ2-5
V: TRBV29-1
size: many
CDR3: CSVARELGAQPQETQYF
DNA: TGCAGCGTTGCTCGCGAGCTAGGGGCGCAGCCTCAAGAGACCCAGTACTTC

D: NA
J: TRBJ2-1
V: TRBV7-9
size: NA
CDR3: CASSPLHNEQFF
DNA: TGTGCCAGCAGTCCACTCCACAATGAGCAGTTCTTC

D: TRBD1
J: TRBJ2-2
V: TRBV30
size: many
CDR3: CAWKGQASTGELFF
DNA: TGTGCCTGGAAGGGACAGGCTTCCACCGGGGAGCTGTTTTTT

D: NA
J: TRBJ2-1
V: TRBV5-6
size: many
CDR3: CASSWGGGNSYNEQFF
DNA: TGTGCCAGCAGCTGGGGAGGGGGAAATTCCTACAATGAGCAGTTCTTC

D: NA
J: TRBJ2-4
V: TRBV5-1
size: many
CDR3: CASSFAGLLAKNIQYF
DNA: TGCGCCAGCAGCTTTGCAGGGCTCCTAGCCAAAAACATTCAGTACTTC

D: TRBD1
J: TRBJ1-1
V: TRBV7-8
size: once
CDR3: CASSSGQALEGTEAFF
DNA: TGTGCCAGCAGCTCAGGACAGGCCTTGGAGGGAACTGAAGCTTTCTTT

D: TRBD1
J: TRBJ2-1
V: TRBV7-9
size: many
CDR3: CASSKPGTGGNEQFF
DNA: TGTGCCAGCAGCAAACCCGGGACAGGGGGCAATGAGCAGTTCTTC

D: TRBD2
J: TRBJ2-3
V: TRBV6-6
size: NA
CDR3: CASSYSSGLAGGPSNTQYF
DNA: TGTGCCAGCAGTTACTCGTCGGGACTAGCGGGAGGGCCCTCGAATACGCAGTATTTT

D: TRBD1
J: TRBJ1-1
V: TRBV12-3/TRBV12-4
size: many
CDR3: CASRKTGDTEAFF
DNA: TGTGCCAGCAGAAAGACAGGGGACACTGAAGCTTTCTTT

D: NA
J: TRBJ2-6
V: TRBV5-5
size: NA
CDR3: CASSWGGTGATSWANVLTF
DNA: TGTGCCAGCAGCTGGGGAGGGACAGGAGCTACTAGCTGGGCCAACGTCCTGACTTTC

D: NA
J: TRBJ2-4
V: TRBV10-3
size: NA
CDR3: CAISEPRSLAKNIQYF
DNA: TGTGCCATCAGTGAGCCACGTTCCTTAGCCAAAAACATTCAGTACTTC

D: NA
J: TRBJ2-5
V: TRBV7-2
size: many
CDR3: CASSFIRTEETQYF
DNA: TGTGCCAGCAGCTTCATCAGGACAGAGGAGACCCAGTACTTC

D: TRBD2
J: TRBJ2-5
V: TRBV7-7
size: many
CDR3: CASSPRGASGRAETQYF
DNA: TGTGCTAGCAGCCCCCGAGGGGCTAGCGGGAGGGCCGAGACCCAGTACTTC

D: NA
J: TRBJ2-5
V: TRBV6-5
size: few
CDR3: CASSYSRDSGTQYF
DNA: TGTGCCAGCAGTTACTCAAGGGACTCGGGGACCCAGTACTTC

D: NA
J: TRBJ1-5
V: TRBV12-3/TRBV12-4
size: many
CDR3: CASSSRRQPNQPQHF
DNA: TGTGCCAGCAGTTCACGTCGACAGCCCAATCAGCCCCAGCATTTT

D: NA
J: TRBJ1-5
V: TRBV30
size: NA
CDR3: CAWSVLGSSSNQPQHF
DNA: TGTGCCTGGAGTGTGTTGGGTTCGTCTAGCAATCAGCCCCAGCATTTT

D: TRBD2
J: TRBJ2-1
V: TRBV28
size: many
CDR3: CASSLLQTGLAGDEQFF
DNA: TGTGCCAGCAGTTTGTTGCAGACGGGACTAGCGGGGGATGAGCAGTTCTTC

D: NA
J: TRBJ1-2
V: TRBV28
size: many
CDR3: CASNRQDYGYTF
DNA: TGTGCCAGCAATAGACAGGACTATGGCTACACCTTC

D: TRBD2
J: TRBJ2-7
V: TRBV20-1
size: many
CDR3: CSAPSGGLTYEQYF
DNA: TGCAGTGCTCCGAGCGGGGGTCTTACCTACGAGCAGTACTTC

D: TRBD1
J: TRBJ2-3
V: TRBV2
size: NA
CDR3: CASSRQGATDTQYF
DNA: TGTGCCAGCAGCCGACAGGGGGCCACAGATACGCAGTATTTT

D: NA
J: TRBJ2-3
V: TRBV6-2/TRBV6-3
size: many
CDR3: CASKEPGEADTQYF
DNA: TGTGCCAGCAAGGAACCAGGGGAGGCAGATACGCAGTATTTT

D: NA
J: TRBJ1-3
V: TRBV5-1
size: many
CDR3: CASSSGIHYSSGNTIYF
DNA: TGCGCCAGCAGCTCTGGAATACACTACAGCTCTGGAAACACCATATATTTT